This is a list of T cell receptor beta chains from one sample in a study of siplizumab effects on memory and regulatory T cells. Profiled with immunoSEQ multiplex PCR; TCRdb holds only in-frame clones, not every one. The repertoire holds 50,000 or so clones, with approximately 93% as singletons. The sequenced material came from CD8+ T cells sorted from blood. The receptors derive from a human donor in good health. The CDR3 runs from the conserved cysteine through the conserved F or W. The order of the fields is D gene, V gene, clone size, J gene, CDR3 DNA, CDR3 protein. A D gene is named only where the DNA matches it firmly. Not all rows give a size; the values are once, few, many and, for expanded clones, a class.

d_gene: .; v_gene: TRBV19; abundance: .; j_gene: TRBJ2-7; CDR3nt: TGTGCCAGTTCAGCGGGTGGCGGAGGTGGCTACGAGCAGTACTTC; CDR3aa: CASSAGGGGGYEQYF
d_gene: .; v_gene: TRBV12-1; abundance: .; j_gene: TRBJ1-1; CDR3nt: TGTGCCAGCAGCTTAGACCCGCTACCGCGGGCTGGGACTGAAGCTTTCTTT; CDR3aa: CASSLDPLPRAGTEAFF
d_gene: TRBD2; v_gene: TRBV9; abundance: .; j_gene: TRBJ2-7; CDR3nt: TGTGCCAGCAGCGTAGGTGCTAGCGGGAGGGCCCTAGGCGGCGAGCAGTACTTC; CDR3aa: CASSVGASGRALGGEQYF
d_gene: .; v_gene: TRBV7-7; abundance: .; j_gene: TRBJ2-2; CDR3nt: TGTGCTAGCAGGGATCCGAACACCGGGGAGCTGTTTTTT; CDR3aa: CASRDPNTGELFF
d_gene: .; v_gene: TRBV30; abundance: .; j_gene: TRBJ1-5; CDR3nt: TGTGCCTGGAGTCTGGCAGACAATCAGCCCCAGCATTTT; CDR3aa: CAWSLADNQPQHF
d_gene: .; v_gene: TRBV5-1; abundance: .; j_gene: TRBJ2-1; CDR3nt: TGCGCCAGCAGCTTGGGTCCTAGCGTGAACTACAATGAGCAGTTCTTC; CDR3aa: CASSLGPSVNYNEQFF
d_gene: .; v_gene: TRBV5-1; abundance: .; j_gene: TRBJ2-6; CDR3nt: TGCGTCATTGGCCACTCCTCTGGGGCCAACGTCCCGACTTTC; CDR3aa: CVIGHSSGANVPTF
d_gene: TRBD1; v_gene: TRBV27; abundance: .; j_gene: TRBJ2-2; CDR3nt: TGTGCCAGCACCGGGACAGAGAACACCGGGGAGCTGTTTTTT; CDR3aa: CASTGTENTGELFF
d_gene: .; v_gene: TRBV27; abundance: .; j_gene: TRBJ2-5; CDR3nt: TGTGCCAGCAGTTTAGGGCCCGTTGAGTACTTC; CDR3aa: CASSLGPVEYF
d_gene: TRBD2; v_gene: TRBV28; abundance: few; j_gene: TRBJ2-5; CDR3nt: TGTGCCAGCAGTCTCGGGACTATCGGGATGGAGACCCAGTACTTC; CDR3aa: CASSLGTIGMETQYF
d_gene: .; v_gene: TRBV13; abundance: .; j_gene: TRBJ2-1; CDR3nt: TGTGCCAGCAGCTTAGGCCCTAGCGTGAATGAGCAGTTCTTC; CDR3aa: CASSLGPSVNEQFF